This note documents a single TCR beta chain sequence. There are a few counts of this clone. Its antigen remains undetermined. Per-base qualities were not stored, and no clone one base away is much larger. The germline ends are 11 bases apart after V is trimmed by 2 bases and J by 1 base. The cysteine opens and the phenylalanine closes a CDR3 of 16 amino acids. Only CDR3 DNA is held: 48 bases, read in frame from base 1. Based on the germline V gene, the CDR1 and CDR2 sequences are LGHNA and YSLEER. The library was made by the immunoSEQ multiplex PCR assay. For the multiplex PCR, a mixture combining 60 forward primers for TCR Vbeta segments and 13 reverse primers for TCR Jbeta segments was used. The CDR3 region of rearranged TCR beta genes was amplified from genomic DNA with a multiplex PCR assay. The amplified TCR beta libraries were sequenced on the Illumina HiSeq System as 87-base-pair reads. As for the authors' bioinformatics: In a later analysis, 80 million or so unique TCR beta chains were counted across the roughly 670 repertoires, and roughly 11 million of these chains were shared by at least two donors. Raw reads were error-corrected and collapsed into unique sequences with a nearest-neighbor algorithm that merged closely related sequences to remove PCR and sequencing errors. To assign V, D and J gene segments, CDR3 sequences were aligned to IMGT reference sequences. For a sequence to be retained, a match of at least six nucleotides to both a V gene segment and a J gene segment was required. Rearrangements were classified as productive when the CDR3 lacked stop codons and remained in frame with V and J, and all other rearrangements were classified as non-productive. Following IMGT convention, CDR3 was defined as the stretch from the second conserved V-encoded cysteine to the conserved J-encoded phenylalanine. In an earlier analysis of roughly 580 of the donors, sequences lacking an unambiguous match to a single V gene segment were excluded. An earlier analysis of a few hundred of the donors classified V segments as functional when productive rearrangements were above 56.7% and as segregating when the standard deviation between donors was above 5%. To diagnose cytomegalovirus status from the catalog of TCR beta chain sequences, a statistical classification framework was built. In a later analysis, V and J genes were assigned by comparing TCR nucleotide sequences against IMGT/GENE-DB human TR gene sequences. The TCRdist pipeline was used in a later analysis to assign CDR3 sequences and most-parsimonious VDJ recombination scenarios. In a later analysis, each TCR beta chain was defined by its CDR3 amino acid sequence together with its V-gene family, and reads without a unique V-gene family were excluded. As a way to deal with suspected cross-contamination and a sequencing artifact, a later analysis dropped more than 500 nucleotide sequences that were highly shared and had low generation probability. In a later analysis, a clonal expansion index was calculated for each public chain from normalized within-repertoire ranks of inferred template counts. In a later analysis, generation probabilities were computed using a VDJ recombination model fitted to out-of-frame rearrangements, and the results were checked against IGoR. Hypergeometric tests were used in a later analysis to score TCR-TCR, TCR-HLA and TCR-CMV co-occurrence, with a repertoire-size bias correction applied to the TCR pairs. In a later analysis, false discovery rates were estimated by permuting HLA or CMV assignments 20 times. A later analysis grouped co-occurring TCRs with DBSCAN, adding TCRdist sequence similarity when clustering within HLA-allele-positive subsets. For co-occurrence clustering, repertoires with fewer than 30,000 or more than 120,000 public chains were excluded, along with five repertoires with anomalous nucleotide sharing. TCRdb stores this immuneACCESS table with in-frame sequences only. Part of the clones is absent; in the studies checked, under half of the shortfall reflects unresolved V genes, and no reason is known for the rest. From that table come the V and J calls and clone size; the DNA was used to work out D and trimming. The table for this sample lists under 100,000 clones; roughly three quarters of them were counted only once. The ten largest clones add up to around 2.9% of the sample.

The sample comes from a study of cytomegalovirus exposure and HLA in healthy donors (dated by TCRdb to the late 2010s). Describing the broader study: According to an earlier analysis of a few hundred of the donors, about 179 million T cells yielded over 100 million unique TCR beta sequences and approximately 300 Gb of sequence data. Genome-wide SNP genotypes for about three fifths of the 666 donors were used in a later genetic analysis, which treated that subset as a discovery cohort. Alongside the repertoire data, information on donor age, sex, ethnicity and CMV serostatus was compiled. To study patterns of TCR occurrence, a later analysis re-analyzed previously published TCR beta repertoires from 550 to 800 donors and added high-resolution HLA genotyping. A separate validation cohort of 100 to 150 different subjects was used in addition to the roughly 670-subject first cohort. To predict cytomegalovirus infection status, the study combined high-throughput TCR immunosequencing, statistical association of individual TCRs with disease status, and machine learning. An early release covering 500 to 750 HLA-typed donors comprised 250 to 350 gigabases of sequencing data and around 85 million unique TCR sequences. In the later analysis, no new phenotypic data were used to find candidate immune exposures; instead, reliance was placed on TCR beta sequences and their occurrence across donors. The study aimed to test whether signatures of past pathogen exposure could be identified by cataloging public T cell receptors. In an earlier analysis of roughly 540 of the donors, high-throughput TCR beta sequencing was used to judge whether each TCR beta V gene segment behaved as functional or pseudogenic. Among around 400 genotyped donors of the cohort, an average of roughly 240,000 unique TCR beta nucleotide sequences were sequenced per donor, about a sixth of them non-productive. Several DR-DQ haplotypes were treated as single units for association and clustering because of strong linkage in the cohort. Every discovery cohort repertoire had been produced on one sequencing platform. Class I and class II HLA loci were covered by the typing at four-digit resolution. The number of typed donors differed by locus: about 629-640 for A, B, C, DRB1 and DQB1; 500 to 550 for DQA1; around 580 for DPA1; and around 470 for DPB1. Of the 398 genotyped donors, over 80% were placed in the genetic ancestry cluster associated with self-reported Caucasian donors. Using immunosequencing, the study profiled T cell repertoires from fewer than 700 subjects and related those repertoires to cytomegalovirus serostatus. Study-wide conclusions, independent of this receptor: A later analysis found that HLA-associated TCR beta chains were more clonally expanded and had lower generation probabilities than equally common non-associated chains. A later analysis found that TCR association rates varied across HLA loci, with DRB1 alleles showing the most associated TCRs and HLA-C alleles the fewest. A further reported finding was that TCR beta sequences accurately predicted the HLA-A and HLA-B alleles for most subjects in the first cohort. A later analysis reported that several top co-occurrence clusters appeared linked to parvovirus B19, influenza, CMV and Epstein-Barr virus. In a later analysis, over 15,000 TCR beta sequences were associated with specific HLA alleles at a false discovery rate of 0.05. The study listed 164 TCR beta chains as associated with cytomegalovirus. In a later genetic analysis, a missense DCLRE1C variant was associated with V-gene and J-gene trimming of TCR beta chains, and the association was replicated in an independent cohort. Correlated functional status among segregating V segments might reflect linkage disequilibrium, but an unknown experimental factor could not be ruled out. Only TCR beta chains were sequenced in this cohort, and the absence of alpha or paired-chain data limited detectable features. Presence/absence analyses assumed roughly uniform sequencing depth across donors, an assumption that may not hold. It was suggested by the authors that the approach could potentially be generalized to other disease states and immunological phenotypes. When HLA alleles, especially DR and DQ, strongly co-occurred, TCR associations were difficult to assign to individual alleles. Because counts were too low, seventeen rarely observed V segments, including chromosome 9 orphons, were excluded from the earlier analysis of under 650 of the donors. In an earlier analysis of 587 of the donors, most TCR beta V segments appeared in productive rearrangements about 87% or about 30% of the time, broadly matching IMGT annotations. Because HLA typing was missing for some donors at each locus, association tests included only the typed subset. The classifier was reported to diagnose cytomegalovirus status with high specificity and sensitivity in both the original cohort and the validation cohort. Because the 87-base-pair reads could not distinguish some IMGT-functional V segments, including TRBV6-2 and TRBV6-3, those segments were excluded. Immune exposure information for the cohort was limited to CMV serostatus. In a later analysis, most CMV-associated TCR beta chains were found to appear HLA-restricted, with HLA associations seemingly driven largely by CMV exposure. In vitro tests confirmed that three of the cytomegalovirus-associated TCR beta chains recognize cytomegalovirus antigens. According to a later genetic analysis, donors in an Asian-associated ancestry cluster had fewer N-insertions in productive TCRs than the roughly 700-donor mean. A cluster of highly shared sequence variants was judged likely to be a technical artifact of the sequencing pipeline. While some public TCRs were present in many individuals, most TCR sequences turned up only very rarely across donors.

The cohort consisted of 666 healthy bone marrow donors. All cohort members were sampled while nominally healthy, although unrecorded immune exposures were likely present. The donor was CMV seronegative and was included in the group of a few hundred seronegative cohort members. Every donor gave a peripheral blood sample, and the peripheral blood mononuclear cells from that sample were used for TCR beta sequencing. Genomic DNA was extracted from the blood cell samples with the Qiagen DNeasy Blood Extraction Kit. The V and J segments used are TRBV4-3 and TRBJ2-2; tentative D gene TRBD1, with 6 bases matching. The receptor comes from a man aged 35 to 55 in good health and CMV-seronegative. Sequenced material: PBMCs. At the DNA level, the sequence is TGCGCCAGCAGCCAAAGCAGGGGCCTGAACACCGGGGAGCTGTTTTTT. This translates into CASSQSRGLNTGELFF.